This paragraph reports one TCR beta chain. The data originate from a study of T-cell reconstitution after alpha-beta-depleted transplantation in children. Preparing the TCRbeta library involved the use of unique molecular identifiers. TCRdb redid the calling of the PCR reads with MiXCR, one entry per CDR3 protein. The repertoire holds some 590,000 distinct CDR3 sequences, with roughly 10% as singletons. This CDR3 region has 13 residues. V was clipped by 6 bases and J by 5 bases, with 12 bases between them. Germline lookup yields CDR1 MDHEN and CDR2 SYDVKM. The J gene is TRBJ2-3, the V gene TRBV28; D is possibly TRBD1 or TRBD2 (5 bases each). The clonotype originates from a human donor who donated a stem cell graft to a child with acute myeloid leukemia. Specimen: PBMCs from the stem cell graft donor, collected from the stem cell graft. CDR3 DNA sequence: TGTGCCAGCAGAGGGACGGGCCGAGATACGCAGTATTTT. It yields the protein CASRGTGRDTQYF.